A selection of T cell receptor beta chains follows, all from one sample in a study of blood T cells in healthy people across ages. MiXCR, applied by TCRdb to the 5' RACE reads, yields one record per CDR3 protein. This table holds 550,000 to 650,000 distinct CDR3 sequences, around 31% found once. The sequenced sample consisted of blood. All receptors come from a woman older than 75 in good health. The CDR3 runs from the conserved cysteine through the conserved F or W. D genes are given only for firm matches. Not all rows give a size; the values are once, few, many and, for expanded clones, a class.

TGTGCCAGCAGTGGTCAGGGCTTCACCGGGGAGCTGTTTTTT	CASSGQGFTGELFF	-	-	TRBJ2-2	TRBV6-2/TRBV6-3
TGCAGTGCTACGGGACAGGGGGCGCGCATAGGTGGCTACACCTTC	CSATGQGARIGGYTF	many	TRBD1	TRBJ1-2	TRBV20-1
TGTGCCAGCAGCCAATACAGGGGTTTGACCGGGGAGCTGTTTTTT	CASSQYRGLTGELFF	-	TRBD1	TRBJ2-2	TRBV14
TGTGCTAGCAGCTTTGGGACAGGGGACAATGAGCAGTTCTTC	CASSFGTGDNEQFF	many	TRBD1	TRBJ2-1	TRBV7-7
TGTGCCAGCAGCTCCGGCAGGGGCCCCTATGGCTACACCTTC	CASSSGRGPYGYTF	-	-	TRBJ1-2	TRBV14
TGCAGTGCTAGACCCTTCGGGCGGGGTGCCTACAATGAGCAGTTCTTC	CSARPFGRGAYNEQFF	once	-	TRBJ2-1	TRBV20-1
TGTGCCAGCAGTTCCGGTGGGGGTCGTTTCGGGGAGCTGTTTTTT	CASSSGGGRFGELFF	-	-	TRBJ2-2	TRBV28
TGTGCCAGCAGCCCCAGGGGGCAAGATCAGCCCCAGCATTTT	CASSPRGQDQPQHF	many	TRBD1	TRBJ1-5	TRBV5-1
TGTGCCAGCTCACCGGGCTCCGAAGAGACCCAGTACTTC	CASSPGSEETQYF	-	-	TRBJ2-5	TRBV18
TGTGCCGGGGGGGCGGAAGAGACCCAGTACTTC	CAGGAEETQYF	many	-	TRBJ2-5	TRBV2
TGTGCCAGCAGCGTAACAGCCGGGAACACTGAAGCTTTCTTT	CASSVTAGNTEAFF	-	-	TRBJ1-1	TRBV9
TGCGCCAGCAGCCCTCAGGAGGGGGGGAATGAGCAGTACTTC	CASSPQEGGNEQYF	few	-	TRBJ2-5	TRBV4-1
TGTGCCAGCAGCTTAGACGGTGAGGCAAACGGGGACGAGCAGTACTTC	CASSLDGEANGDEQYF	many	-	TRBJ2-7	TRBV11-2
TGTGCCACCAGTTCATCTGTGTCCGGGGAGCTGTTTTTT	CATSSSVSGELFF	many	-	TRBJ2-2	TRBV24-1
TGCAGTGCTAGAGTACTAGCGGTGAGCACAGATACGCAGTATTTT	CSARVLAVSTDTQYF	many	TRBD2	TRBJ2-3	TRBV20-1
TGTGCCATCAGTGTTCCGGGAGCCTACGAGCAGTACTTC	CAISVPGAYEQYF	many	-	TRBJ2-7	TRBV10-3
TGTGCCAGCAGGCCGCAACCACAGGATAACTATGGCTACACCTTC	CASRPQPQDNYGYTF	many	-	TRBJ1-2	TRBV7-3
TGCGCCAGCAGCTTGGGGGGCTGGGACAACCGCTACAATGAGCAGTTCTTC	CASSLGGWDNRYNEQFF	many	-	TRBJ2-1	TRBV5-1
TGTGCCAGCAGCTTAGAAAGGGACATTCAGTACTTC	CASSLERDIQYF	-	-	TRBJ2-4	TRBV7-2
TGTGCCAGCAGCTTTAGGGGGCGAAGCTCTGGGGCCAACGTCCTGACTTTC	CASSFRGRSSGANVLTF	-	TRBD1	TRBJ2-6	TRBV5-4
TGCGCCAGCAGCTTGGTCCCAGGGCCAAGTGGGTCCTACGAGCAGTACTTC	CASSLVPGPSGSYEQYF	-	-	TRBJ2-7	TRBV5-1
TGTGCCAGCAGCGTAGCCTCCCTCACACTAGCGGGCAACTCCTACGAGCAGTACTTC	CASSVASLTLAGNSYEQYF	-	TRBD2	TRBJ2-7	TRBV7-2
TGTGCCTCACACGGGCAGGGTGATGGCTACACCTTC	CASHGQGDGYTF	many	-	TRBJ1-2	TRBV3-1
TGCGCCAGCAGCCAAGGACCTAGCGGGGGCTCAGCAGATACGCAGTATTTT	CASSQGPSGGSADTQYF	-	TRBD2	TRBJ2-3	TRBV4-3
TGCGCCAGTCACCAGGGGTCCTCCTACGAGCAGTACTTC	CASHQGSSYEQYF	many	-	TRBJ2-7	TRBV5-1
TGTGCCAGCCGAAAGGGGAGTTGGAATGGGCAGTTCTTC	CASRKGSWNGQFF	-	-	TRBJ2-1	TRBV6-1
TGCAGTGCTATACAGGGCTTAATTTTGTATGGCTACACCTTC	CSAIQGLILYGYTF	many	-	TRBJ1-2	TRBV20-1
TGTGCCAGCAGCTCTGAAGGGGGCTTCTCCTACAATGAGCAGTTCTTC	CASSSEGGFSYNEQFF	-	TRBD1	TRBJ2-1	TRBV7-9
TGTGCCAGCAGCTTGACTAGGGTGGGGGAGACCCAGTACTTC	CASSLTRVGETQYF	few	-	TRBJ2-5	TRBV7-9
TGCAGTGCTAGAGATCCTGAATACGCGTCCTACGAGCAGTACTTC	CSARDPEYASYEQYF	-	-	TRBJ2-7	TRBV20-1
TGTGCCAGCAGGGGGGCGACAGGGAACACTGAAGCTTTCTTT	CASRGATGNTEAFF	-	-	TRBJ1-1	TRBV7-6
TGTGCCAGCAGCCCCTCAGCACAGAACACTGAAGCTTTCTTT	CASSPSAQNTEAFF	few	-	TRBJ1-1	TRBV7-2
TGTGCCACCAGCAGAGTAGGGGAATCACCCCTCCACTTT	CATSRVGESPLHF	few	-	TRBJ1-6	TRBV15
TGTGCCACCAGCAGAGATCGCGGGGGGGCAGAGACCCAGTACTTC	CATSRDRGGAETQYF	-	TRBD2	TRBJ2-5	TRBV15
TGTGCCAGCAGTCAATACCTCGACCCACGCTACACCTTC	CASSQYLDPRYTF	-	-	TRBJ1-2	TRBV7-2